This T cell receptor beta chain is from a study of cytomegalovirus exposure and HLA in healthy donors. PCR employed 60 Vbeta and 13 Jbeta primers. Clones were read by immunoSEQ multiplex PCR, and TCRdb kept only the in-frame ones, dropping some. The sample has just over 40,000 clones; the top ten hold 6.2%. The germline V gene has CDR1 SGHRS and CDR2 YFSETQ. CDR3 length: 14 residues. A remark on this clone: An end of the junction does not agree with germline; a read error may underlie this.

The V call is TRBV5-1, the J call TRBJ2-3; 7 bases map to TRBD1. The source of this sequence is a man aged 25 to 40 in good health and CMV-seronegative. The material sequenced was PBMCs. CDR3 in amino acids: CASSQRGGIDKQYF. CDR3 in DNA: TGCGCCAGCAGCCAACGAGGGGGCATTGATAAGCAGTATTTT.